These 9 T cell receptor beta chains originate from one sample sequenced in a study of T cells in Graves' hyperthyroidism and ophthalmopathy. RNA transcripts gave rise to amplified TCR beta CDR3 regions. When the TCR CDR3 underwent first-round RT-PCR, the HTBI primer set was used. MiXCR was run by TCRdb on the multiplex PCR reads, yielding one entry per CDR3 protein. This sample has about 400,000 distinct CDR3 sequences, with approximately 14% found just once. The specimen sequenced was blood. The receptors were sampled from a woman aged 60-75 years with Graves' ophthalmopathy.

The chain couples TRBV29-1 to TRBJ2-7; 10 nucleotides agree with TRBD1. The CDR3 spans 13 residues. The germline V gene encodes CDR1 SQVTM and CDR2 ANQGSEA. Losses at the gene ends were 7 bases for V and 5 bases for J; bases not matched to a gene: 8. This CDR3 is CSAVTGGTDEQYF. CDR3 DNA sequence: TGCAGCGCCGTGACAGGGGGCACGGACGAGCAGTACTTC.

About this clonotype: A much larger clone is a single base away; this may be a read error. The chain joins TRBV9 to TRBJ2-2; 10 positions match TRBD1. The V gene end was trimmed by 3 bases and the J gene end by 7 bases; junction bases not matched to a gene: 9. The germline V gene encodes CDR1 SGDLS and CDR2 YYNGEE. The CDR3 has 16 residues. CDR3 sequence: CASSAIDRGRDGELFF. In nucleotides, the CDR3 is TGTGCCAGCAGCGCAATTGACAGGGGGCGGGACGGGGAGCTGTTTTTT.

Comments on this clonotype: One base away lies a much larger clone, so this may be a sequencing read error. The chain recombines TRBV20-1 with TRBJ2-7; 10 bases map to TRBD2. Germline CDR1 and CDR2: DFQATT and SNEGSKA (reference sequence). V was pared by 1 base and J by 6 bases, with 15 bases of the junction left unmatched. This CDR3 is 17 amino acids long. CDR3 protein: CSARAPPERGGRAEQYF. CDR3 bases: TGCAGTGCTAGAGCTCCTCCTGAGCGGGGGGGACGGGCCGAGCAGTACTTC.

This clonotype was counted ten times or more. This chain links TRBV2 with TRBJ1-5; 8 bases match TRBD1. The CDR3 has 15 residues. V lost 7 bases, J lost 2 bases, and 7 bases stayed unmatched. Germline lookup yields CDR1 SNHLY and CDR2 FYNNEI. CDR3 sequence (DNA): TGTGCCAGCACCCAGACAGGGGACGGCAATCAGCCCCAGCATTTT. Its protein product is CASTQTGDGNQPQHF.

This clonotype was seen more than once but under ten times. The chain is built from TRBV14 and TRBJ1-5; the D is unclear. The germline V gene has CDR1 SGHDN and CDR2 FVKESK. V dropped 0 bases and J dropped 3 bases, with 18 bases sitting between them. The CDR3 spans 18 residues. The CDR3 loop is CASSQDVRRRGVNQPQHF. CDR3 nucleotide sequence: TGTGCCAGCAGCCAAGACGTCCGGCGCCGCGGAGTCAATCAGCCCCAGCATTTT.

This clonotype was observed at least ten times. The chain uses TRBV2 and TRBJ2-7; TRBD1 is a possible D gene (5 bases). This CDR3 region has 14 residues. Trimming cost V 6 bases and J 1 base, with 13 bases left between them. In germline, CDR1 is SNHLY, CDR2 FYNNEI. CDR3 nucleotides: TGTGCCAGCAGCTTGGAAGGGGCGTCCTACGAGCAGTACTTC. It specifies CASSLEGASYEQYF.

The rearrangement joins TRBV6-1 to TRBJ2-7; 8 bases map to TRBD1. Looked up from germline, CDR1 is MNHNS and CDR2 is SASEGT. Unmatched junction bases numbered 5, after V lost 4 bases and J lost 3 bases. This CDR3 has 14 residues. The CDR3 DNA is TGTGCCAGCAGTGGCCAGGGGGCGTTCTACGAGCAGTACTTC. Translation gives CASSGQGAFYEQYF.

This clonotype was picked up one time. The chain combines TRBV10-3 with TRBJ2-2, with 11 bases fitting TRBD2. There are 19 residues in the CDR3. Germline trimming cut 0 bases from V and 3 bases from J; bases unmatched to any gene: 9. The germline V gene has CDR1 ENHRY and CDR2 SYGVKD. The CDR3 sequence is CAISESLRLAGRDTGELFF. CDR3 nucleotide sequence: TGTGCCATCAGTGAGTCACTGAGACTAGCGGGACGAGACACCGGGGAGCTGTTTTTT.

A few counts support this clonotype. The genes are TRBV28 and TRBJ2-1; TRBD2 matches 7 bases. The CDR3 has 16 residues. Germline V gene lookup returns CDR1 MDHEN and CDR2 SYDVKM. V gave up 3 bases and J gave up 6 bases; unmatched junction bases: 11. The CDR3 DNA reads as TGTGCCAGCAGTTTGTTAGGGCTAGCGGCTAGCAATGAGCAGTTCTTC. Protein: CASSLLGLAASNEQFF.